These T cell receptor beta chains were read from a single sample in a study of blood T cell repertoires in COVID-19. Assay used: immunoSEQ multiplex PCR; TCRdb lists only in-frame clones, some missing. The sample has roughly 170,000 clones, over 75% seen once. The sequencing input was peripheral blood. These TCRs come from a man aged 55 to 70 who had recovered from COVID-19. CDR3s include the opening cysteine and the closing phenylalanine or tryptophan. The D gene is left open where the match is weak. Clone size is given for some rows only: seen once, a few or many times, or a class if the clone is expanded.

clone_size: NA; v_call: TRBV5-1; j_call: TRBJ1-2; d_call: TRBD1; cdr3_aa: CASSLGQAHVGGYTF; cdr3_nt: TGCGCCAGCAGCTTAGGACAGGCCCACGTCGGTGGCTACACCTTC
clone_size: NA; v_call: TRBV9; j_call: TRBJ1-1; d_call: TRBD1; cdr3_aa: CASSVGSGGQTEAFF; cdr3_nt: TGTGCCAGCAGCGTAGGGTCAGGGGGCCAAACTGAAGCTTTCTTT
clone_size: NA; v_call: TRBV11-2; j_call: TRBJ2-6; d_call: TRBD1; cdr3_aa: CASSLDRGRIGANVLTF; cdr3_nt: TGTGCCAGCAGCTTAGACAGGGGGCGAATTGGGGCCAACGTCCTGACTTTC
clone_size: NA; v_call: TRBV7-8; j_call: TRBJ1-1; d_call: TRBD1; cdr3_aa: CASSLAASGQPYNTEAFF; cdr3_nt: TGTGCCAGCAGCTTAGCCGCATCGGGACAGCCTTATAACACTGAAGCTTTCTTT
clone_size: NA; v_call: TRBV29-1; j_call: TRBJ1-1; d_call: NA; cdr3_aa: CSVEGERVNTEAFF; cdr3_nt: TGCAGCGTTGAAGGGGAGAGGGTGAACACTGAAGCTTTCTTT
clone_size: NA; v_call: TRBV19; j_call: TRBJ1-4; d_call: NA; cdr3_aa: CASSSPPDSFEEKLFF; cdr3_nt: TGTGCCAGTAGTAGCCCTCCAGACAGCTTTGAGGAAAAACTGTTTTTT
clone_size: once; v_call: TRBV7-2; j_call: TRBJ2-5; d_call: NA; cdr3_aa: CASSLDTGRETQYF; cdr3_nt: TGTGCCAGCAGCTTAGATACGGGGAGGGAGACCCAGTACTTC
clone_size: NA; v_call: TRBV5-4; j_call: TRBJ1-6; d_call: NA; cdr3_aa: CASSLASFSPLHF; cdr3_nt: TGTGCCAGCAGCTTGGCCTCCTTTTCACCCCTCCACTTT
clone_size: NA; v_call: TRBV2; j_call: TRBJ1-5; d_call: TRBD1; cdr3_aa: CARGTLQGTNQPQHF; cdr3_nt: TGTGCCAGGGGGACCCTACAGGGGACCAATCAGCCCCAGCATTTT
clone_size: NA; v_call: TRBV7-2; j_call: TRBJ2-7; d_call: TRBD2; cdr3_aa: CAVRLAGGPWYEQYF; cdr3_nt: TGTGCCGTCCGACTAGCGGGGGGGCCTTGGTACGAGCAGTACTTC
clone_size: NA; v_call: TRBV7-9; j_call: TRBJ2-3; d_call: TRBD2; cdr3_aa: CASSRTSGGLGTDTQYF; cdr3_nt: TGTGCCAGCAGCCGGACTAGCGGGGGGCTGGGCACAGATACGCAGTATTTT
clone_size: NA; v_call: TRBV4-2; j_call: TRBJ1-2; d_call: NA; cdr3_aa: CASSQELPGALKNYGYTF; cdr3_nt: TGTGCCAGCAGCCAAGAACTGCCAGGGGCACTAAAAAACTATGGCTACACCTTC
clone_size: few; v_call: TRBV14; j_call: TRBJ2-3; d_call: NA; cdr3_aa: CASSQAILTDTDTQYF; cdr3_nt: TGTGCCAGCAGCCAAGCAATCCTGACAGACACAGATACGCAGTATTTT
clone_size: NA; v_call: TRBV18; j_call: TRBJ2-3; d_call: TRBD2; cdr3_aa: CASSPRLAGTTDTQYF; cdr3_nt: TGTGCCAGCTCACCTCGGCTAGCGGGGACCACAGATACGCAGTATTTT
clone_size: NA; v_call: TRBV27; j_call: TRBJ2-6; d_call: TRBD2; cdr3_aa: CASSSRTSVPSGANVLTF; cdr3_nt: TGTGCCAGCAGCTCTAGGACTAGCGTACCCTCTGGGGCCAACGTCCTGACTTTC
clone_size: NA; v_call: TRBV14; j_call: TRBJ1-1; d_call: TRBD1; cdr3_aa: CASSLRQGGNTEAFF; cdr3_nt: TGTGCCAGCAGCCTTCGACAGGGGGGGAACACTGAAGCTTTCTTT
clone_size: NA; v_call: TRBV6-6; j_call: TRBJ2-7; d_call: TRBD1; cdr3_aa: CASSRTGGNEQYF; cdr3_nt: TGTGCCAGCAGCCGGACAGGGGGTAACGAGCAGTACTTC
clone_size: NA; v_call: TRBV2; j_call: TRBJ2-2; d_call: NA; cdr3_aa: CASRQGYIGELFF; cdr3_nt: TGTGCCAGCCGGCAGGGGTACATCGGGGAGCTGTTTTTT
clone_size: NA; v_call: TRBV20-1; j_call: TRBJ1-4; d_call: NA; cdr3_aa: CSASDSANEKLFF; cdr3_nt: TGCAGTGCTAGTGACTCGGCTAATGAAAAACTGTTTTTT
clone_size: few; v_call: TRBV5-1; j_call: TRBJ2-5; d_call: NA; cdr3_aa: CASSLVQETQYF; cdr3_nt: TGCGCCAGCAGCCTTGTCCAAGAGACCCAGTACTTC
clone_size: NA; v_call: TRBV5-4; j_call: TRBJ1-1; d_call: TRBD1; cdr3_aa: CASSPRTGNTEAFF; cdr3_nt: TGTGCCAGCAGCCCGAGGACAGGGAACACTGAAGCTTTCTTT
clone_size: NA; v_call: TRBV7-2; j_call: TRBJ1-1; d_call: NA; cdr3_aa: CATPGRGGTEAFF; cdr3_nt: TGTGCCACACCCGGCCGGGGGGGGACTGAAGCTTTCTTT
clone_size: NA; v_call: TRBV7-9; j_call: TRBJ1-5; d_call: TRBD1; cdr3_aa: CASSFQGDGNQPQHF; cdr3_nt: TGTGCCAGCAGCTTCCAGGGGGATGGCAATCAGCCCCAGCATTTT
clone_size: NA; v_call: TRBV6-5; j_call: TRBJ1-2; d_call: TRBD1; cdr3_aa: CASRPPGQGYGYTF; cdr3_nt: TGTGCCAGCCGGCCGCCGGGACAGGGTTATGGCTACACCTTC
clone_size: few; v_call: TRBV30; j_call: TRBJ1-2; d_call: NA; cdr3_aa: CAWAHEGGRGYTF; cdr3_nt: TGTGCCTGGGCTCACGAGGGCGGTAGGGGCTACACCTTC
clone_size: NA; v_call: TRBV6-4; j_call: TRBJ2-3; d_call: NA; cdr3_aa: CASMGSGDTQYF; cdr3_nt: TGTGCCAGCATGGGAAGCGGAGATACGCAGTATTTT
clone_size: NA; v_call: TRBV18; j_call: TRBJ1-1; d_call: NA; cdr3_aa: CASSPGRATGPEAFF; cdr3_nt: TGTGCCAGCTCACCCGGCCGGGCCACAGGCCCTGAAGCTTTCTTT
clone_size: NA; v_call: TRBV27; j_call: TRBJ2-1; d_call: NA; cdr3_aa: CASSRHYRGEQFF; cdr3_nt: TGTGCCAGCAGCCGCCATTATAGGGGTGAGCAGTTCTTC
clone_size: NA; v_call: TRBV4-3; j_call: TRBJ1-3; d_call: NA; cdr3_aa: CASSQETGGSGNTIYF; cdr3_nt: TGCGCCAGCAGCCAAGAAACAGGTGGCTCTGGAAACACCATATATTTT
clone_size: NA; v_call: TRBV25-1; j_call: TRBJ2-3; d_call: NA; cdr3_aa: CASSDDRNTDTQYF; cdr3_nt: TGTGCCAGCAGTGACGACAGAAACACAGATACGCAGTATTTT
clone_size: NA; v_call: TRBV18; j_call: TRBJ2-5; d_call: TRBD1; cdr3_aa: CASSPRDRAETQYF; cdr3_nt: TGTGCCAGCTCTCCCCGGGACAGGGCAGAGACCCAGTACTTC
clone_size: NA; v_call: TRBV7-8; j_call: TRBJ1-5; d_call: NA; cdr3_aa: CASSSGGGNQPQHF; cdr3_nt: TGTGCCAGCAGCTCCGGGGGGGGCAATCAGCCCCAGCATTTT
clone_size: NA; v_call: TRBV9; j_call: TRBJ1-1; d_call: TRBD1; cdr3_aa: CASSPETGKATEAFF; cdr3_nt: TGTGCCAGCAGCCCAGAGACAGGGAAGGCCACTGAAGCTTTCTTT
clone_size: NA; v_call: TRBV7-3; j_call: TRBJ2-7; d_call: TRBD1; cdr3_aa: CASSPQTGNEQYF; cdr3_nt: TGTGCCAGCAGCCCCCAGACAGGGAACGAGCAGTACTTC
clone_size: NA; v_call: TRBV10-3; j_call: TRBJ1-6; d_call: TRBD1; cdr3_aa: CAIKDRPSYNSPLHF; cdr3_nt: TGTGCCATCAAGGACAGGCCCTCCTATAATTCACCCCTCCACTTT
clone_size: NA; v_call: TRBV6-5; j_call: TRBJ2-7; d_call: TRBD1; cdr3_aa: CASSYGARGTDYEQYF; cdr3_nt: TGTGCCAGCAGTTACGGAGCTAGGGGGACAGACTACGAGCAGTACTTC
clone_size: NA; v_call: TRBV30; j_call: TRBJ2-7; d_call: TRBD1; cdr3_aa: CAWSTGGLYEQYF; cdr3_nt: TGTGCCTGGAGCACAGGGGGCCTCTACGAGCAGTACTTC
clone_size: NA; v_call: TRBV9; j_call: TRBJ2-2; d_call: NA; cdr3_aa: CASSVNMNTGELFF; cdr3_nt: TGTGCCAGCAGCGTAAACATGAACACCGGGGAGCTGTTTTTT